This T cell receptor (beta chain) was retrieved from a study of OX40 agonist ivuxolimab in advanced cancers. The V end lost 3 bases, the J end lost 0 bases, and 15 bases lay between the germline ends. Germline assignment: CDR1 ENHRY and CDR2 SYGVKD. CDR3 length: 17 residues. The method was immunoSEQ multiplex PCR; TCRdb's version includes in-frame clones alone and lacks a portion of them. The data hold approximately 74,000 clones, with 80% to 95% observed a single time. This specimen consisted of CD4+ or CD8+ T cells sorted from blood, obtained in a trial of the OX40 agonist ivuxolimab. This TCR derives from an adult with an advanced solid tumor such as melanoma, head and neck, liver or kidney cancer. The V and J genes are TRBV10-3 and TRBJ1-3; D is undetermined. CDR3 coding DNA: TGTGCCATCAGTGACTCGCGACCAGAGGGCTCTGGAAACACCATATATTTT. Translated, it gives CAISDSRPEGSGNTIYF.